This passage covers 30 T cell receptor beta chains from one sample sequenced in a study of post-analysis software for immune sequencing data. These receptors' antigens are unknown. General study findings and limits: Included in a set of roughly five TRBV segments more frequent in patients than controls were TRBV5-6, TRBV5-1 and TRBV20-1.

Unique molecular identifiers were present in the TCR beta cDNA libraries. TCRdb re-called the PCR reads through MiXCR, storing one row per CDR3 protein. The profile shows about 400,000 distinct CDR3 sequences, roughly 38% of them singletons. The sequencing input was blood. These receptors all come from a girl between 10 and 17 years old with multiple sclerosis.

This clonotype showed up just a few times. The chain has TRBV20-1 and TRBJ1-1; the D gene is possibly TRBD1 (6 bases). CDR1 and CDR2 from the germline V gene are DFQATT and SNEGSKA (reference sequence). This CDR3 has 13 residues. The ends were cut back, 6 bases at V and 4 bases at J, with 15 bases in the middle. CDR3 DNA sequence: TGCAGTGCCAAGGACAGTGGGCCCACTGAAGCTTTCTTT. Its translation: CSAKDSGPTEAFF.

The chain links TRBV12-3 or TRBV12-4 to TRBJ1-5, with D possibly TRBD1 on 5 matching bases. This CDR3 is built from 15 residues. Trimming shortened V by 3 bases and J by 0 bases, and 9 bases separated the two germline ends. CDR3 region: CASSLGPGSNQPQHF. The CDR3 coding sequence is TGTGCCAGCAGTTTGGGGCCTGGTAGCAATCAGCCCCAGCATTTT.

The genes are TRBV20-1 and TRBJ2-1, with 7 bases fitting TRBD2. The CDR3 contains 14 residues. Germline-derived CDR1 and CDR2 are DFQATT and SNEGSKA (reference sequence). The ends lost 2 bases at V and 7 bases at J; junction bases unmatched: 8. In DNA form, the CDR3 reads TGCAGTGCTAGAATCCAGCGGGGCTCAAATGAGCAGTTCTTC. This codes for CSARIQRGSNEQFF.

This clonotype was counted between two and nine times. V is TRBV20-1 and J is TRBJ1-2; 11 bases map to TRBD1. This CDR3 is 20 amino acids long. V trimming: 1 base; J trimming: 4 bases; junction bases outside the gene matches: 20. Germline V gene sequence: CDR1 DFQATT, CDR2 SNEGSKA (reference sequence). CDR3 loop: CSARVRKIRTGGAPGYGYTF. The CDR3 coding sequence is TGCAGTGCTAGAGTTCGTAAGATACGGACAGGGGGCGCCCCGGGCTATGGCTACACCTTC.

This clonotype was picked up a small number of times. V and J are TRBV7-2 and TRBJ2-5; D is undetermined. The germline V gene encodes CDR1 SGHTA and CDR2 FQGNSA. The CDR3 covers 15 residues. V was trimmed by 5 bases and J by 1 base, leaving 14 bases between them. CDR3 coding DNA: TGTGCCAGCAGCGCCGCCGGCCCTCTCCAAGAGACCCAGTACTTC. This sequence encodes CASSAAGPLQETQYF.

V gene TRBV6-2 or TRBV6-3 combines with J gene TRBJ2-7; D gene ambiguous. V was clipped by 2 bases and J by 2 bases, with 10 bases between them. The CDR3 is 14 residues long. CDR1 is MNHEY and CDR2 is SVGEGT in the germline V gene. The CDR3 nucleotides are TGTGCCAGCAGTTACGAACTGGGTGCCTACGAGCAGTACTTC. It yields the protein CASSYELGAYEQYF.

Here the CDR3 DNA reads TGCAGTGCTAGAGATCCCACCCTTAATCAGCCCCAGCATTTT. It translates to CSARDPTLNQPQHF. The rearrangement joins TRBV20-1 to TRBJ1-5, with D uncertain. The germline CDR1 and CDR2 sequences are DFQATT and SNEGSKA (reference sequence). The CDR3 is 14 amino acids. With 0 bases removed from V and 4 bases from J, the gap between germline ends came to 10 bases.

This clonotype was observed a handful of times. The V gene is TRBV4-2, the J gene TRBJ1-6; TRBD1 is a possible D gene (5 bases). Germline values: CDR1 LGHNA, CDR2 YNFKEQ. CDR3 size: 16 residues. Trimming stripped 0 bases from V and 10 bases from J, with 16 bases between. CDR3 sequence: CASSQDPGGGNSPLHF. The DNA of the CDR3 is TGTGCCAGCAGCCAAGATCCCGGGGGGGGTAACTCACCCCTCCACTTT.

This clonotype was seen more than once but under ten times. V usage is TRBV15 and J usage is TRBJ2-5; 8 positions agree with TRBD2. The length of the CDR3 is 15 residues. The V gene's germline CDR1 is LNHNV and CDR2 YYDKDF (reference sequence). Trimming removed 5 bases from V and 0 bases from J; junction bases left unmatched: 5. Here the CDR3 reads CATSFSGGDQETQYF. CDR3 DNA sequence: TGTGCCACCAGCTTCAGCGGGGGTGACCAAGAGACCCAGTACTTC.

A few counts support this clonotype. This sequence joins TRBV7-9 and TRBJ2-7; 10 bases map to TRBD2. Germline CDR1 SEHNR, CDR2 FQNEAQ (reference sequence). There are 15 residues in the CDR3. Trimming cost V 4 bases and J 2 bases; bases outside gene matches: 5. CDR3 in DNA: TGTGCCAGCAGCTCTACTAGCGGGGAGACCTACGAGCAGTACTTC. Its translation is CASSSTSGETYEQYF.

The chain joins TRBV7-2 to TRBJ2-1; a possible D gene is TRBD2 (5 bases). Per the germline V gene, CDR1 is SGHTA and CDR2 is FQGNSA. V was shortened by 4 bases and J by 8 bases, with 21 bases between the two germline ends. The CDR3 spans 16 residues. As DNA, the CDR3 is TGTGCCAGCAGCTCGAGGCCTTGGAAGGACGGGGATGAGCAGTTCTTC. Protein sequence: CASSSRPWKDGDEQFF.

The chain is built from TRBV7-2 and TRBJ2-1; 7 positions match TRBD1. V shed 5 bases, J shed 8 bases, and the junction held 12 bases outside the gene matches. Germline loops: CDR1 SGHTA, CDR2 FQGNSA. This CDR3 is built from 15 residues. DNA for the CDR3: TGTGCCAGCAGCAGTAGACAGGGAAGTTTGGATGAGCAGTTCTTC. Residues: CASSSRQGSLDEQFF.

The chain couples TRBV20-1 to TRBJ1-4; maybe TRBD1 (6 bases). V was clipped by 0 bases and J by 6 bases, with 14 bases between them. The CDR3 runs 15 residues. Germline values: CDR1 DFQATT, CDR2 SNEGSKA (reference sequence). CDR3 bases: TGCAGTGCTAGAGATAGGCGACAGGTGGATGAAAAACTGTTTTTT. Its translation is CSARDRRQVDEKLFF.

This chain connects TRBV5-6 to TRBJ1-1, with D unclear. V lost 1 base and J 0 bases, leaving 13 bases between the germline ends. The CDR3 runs 16 residues. Germline lookup yields CDR1 SGHDT and CDR2 YYEEEE. CDR3 sequence (DNA): TGTGCCAGCAGCTTGTACGGTCCTCTCATGAACACTGAAGCTTTCTTT. It translates to CASSLYGPLMNTEAFF.

This chain joins TRBV5-1 and TRBJ2-1, with a possible D match to TRBD1 (5 bases). This CDR3 has 12 residues. CDR1 SGHRS and CDR2 YFSETQ come from the germline V gene. V shed 2 bases and J shed 10 bases, with 10 bases lying between them. CDR3 DNA sequence: TGCGCCAGCAGCTTCGGACAAGTGGAGCAGTTCTTC. Its protein product is CASSFGQVEQFF.

This clonotype was picked up a small number of times. The chain links TRBV12-3 or TRBV12-4 to TRBJ2-5; no definite D call. CDR3 length equals 14 residues. V lost 5 bases, J lost 2 bases, and 12 bases lay in between. The chain's CDR3 is CASSGVADQETQYF. In nucleotides, the CDR3 is TGTGCCAGCAGTGGGGTGGCGGATCAAGAGACCCAGTACTTC.

This clonotype was observed a handful of times. The chain recombines TRBV7-3 with TRBJ1-5; possibly TRBD1 for D (6 bases). Germline CDR1 reads SGHTA; CDR2 reads FQGTGA. V shed 7 bases and J shed 1 base, with 11 bases lying between them. This CDR3 is built from 14 residues. The CDR3 DNA reads TGTGCCAGCATCTTTCAGGGGAGCAATCAGCCCCAGCATTTT. This gives the protein CASIFQGSNQPQHF.

The rearrangement joins TRBV12-3 or TRBV12-4 to TRBJ2-1, with 8 nucleotides matching TRBD2. The CDR3 is made up of 16 amino acids. V trimming: 5 bases; J trimming: 1 base; junction bases outside the gene matches: 7. The CDR3 is CASSPHTGGSYNEQFF. CDR3 nucleotides: TGTGCCAGCAGTCCCCATACGGGGGGGTCCTACAATGAGCAGTTCTTC.

The V and J genes are TRBV20-1 and TRBJ2-7; tentatively, D is TRBD2 (6 bases). The germline V gene has CDR1 DFQATT and CDR2 SNEGSKA (reference sequence). The CDR3 length is 16 residues. The germline V and J ends were trimmed by 6 bases and 5 bases, with 26 bases remaining between them. CDR3 region: CSAPAGLAHMWDEQYF. In nucleotides, the CDR3 is TGCAGTGCCCCCGCGGGGCTAGCGCACATGTGGGACGAGCAGTACTTC.

V gene TRBV27 combines with J gene TRBJ2-1; 14 bases fit TRBD2. Germline CDR1 and CDR2: MNHEY and SMNVEV (reference sequence). This CDR3 spans 16 amino acids. The junction had 6 bases not matched to a gene; V was cut back by 9 bases and J by 2 bases. Here the CDR3 reads CASTTSGGATYNEQFF. The CDR3 DNA is TGTGCCAGTACGACTAGCGGGGGGGCAACCTACAATGAGCAGTTCTTC.

Concerning this clonotype: A single base separates this from a much larger clone, so it may be a read error. This chain links TRBV15 with TRBJ2-1; 8 nucleotides match TRBD2. CDR1 and CDR2 from the germline V gene are LNHNV and YYDKDF (reference sequence). The CDR3 sequence is 16 residues long. The CDR3 spells CATGRDGGGMYNEQFF. CDR3 in DNA: TGTGCCACCGGCAGAGATGGCGGGGGGATGTACAATGAGCAGTTCTTC.

This rearrangement joins TRBV4-2 to TRBJ1-5, with D perhaps TRBD1 (5 bases). This CDR3 has 18 residues. V shed 0 bases and J shed 0 bases, with 15 bases lying between them. In germline, CDR1 is LGHNA, CDR2 YNFKEQ. The CDR3: CASSQERNIGVSNQPQHF. The DNA of the CDR3 is TGTGCCAGCAGCCAAGAGAGGAACATAGGGGTTAGCAATCAGCCCCAGCATTTT.

This clonotype was detected a few times. The rearrangement joins TRBV4-2 to TRBJ1-2; D ambiguous. CDR1 is LGHNA, CDR2 YNFKEQ, per germline. V was shortened by 4 bases and J by 5 bases, with 11 bases between the two germline ends. There are 13 residues in the CDR3. This chain's CDR3 is CASSPIPGYGYTF. CDR3 bases: TGTGCCAGCAGCCCGATACCCGGGTATGGCTACACCTTC.

The rearrangement joins TRBV4-1 to TRBJ2-4; TRBD1 matches 11 bases. In germline, CDR1 is MGHRA, CDR2 YSYEKL. The CDR3 runs 16 residues. The V segment lost 5 bases and the J segment 13 bases; nucleotides outside the gene matches: 16. CDR3 nucleotides: TGCGCCAGCAGCACCTGGACAGGGGGCGAAATGAGGGAGCAGTACTTC. Translation: CASSTWTGGEMREQYF.

This clonotype was seen only once. The V and J genes are TRBV12-3 or TRBV12-4 and TRBJ1-5; 8 bases agree with TRBD1. The CDR3 loop spans 14 amino acids. The ends lost 6 bases at V and 8 bases at J; junction bases unmatched: 9. For the CDR3, the DNA is TGTGCCAGCAGCTCAGGGGGCGCGGGCAAGCCCCAGCATTTT. The encoded protein is CASSSGGAGKPQHF.

Concerning this clonotype: The junction differs from germline at one of its ends, possibly a read error. The chain couples TRBV6-2 or TRBV6-3 to TRBJ1-5; TRBD1 matches at 7 bases. The CDR3 has 15 amino acids. CDR1 MNHEY and CDR2 SVGEGT come from the germline V gene. Here the CDR3 reads CTSSSRQGAHQPQHF. In DNA form, the CDR3 reads TGTACCAGCAGTTCCAGACAGGGAGCGCATCAGCCCCAGCATTTT.

The chain uses TRBV7-6 and TRBJ2-7, with TRBD1 matching 7 bases. CDR3 length equals 13 residues. V lost 3 bases to trimming and J lost 5 bases; unmatched junction nucleotides: 4. Germline V CDR1 and CDR2: SGHVS, FNYEAQ. CDR3 DNA sequence: TGTGCCAGCAGCTTCACAGGGGTCGACGAGCAGTACTTC. This codes for CASSFTGVDEQYF.

J is TRBJ2-3 and V is TRBV7-2; maybe TRBD1 (5 bases). V gave up 1 base and J gave up 6 bases, with 11 bases separating them. The CDR3 totals 14 residues. CDR1 is SGHTA and CDR2 is FQGNSA in the germline V gene. CDR3 protein: CASSLGPSGDTQYF. The CDR3 DNA sequence: TGTGCCAGCAGCTTAGGTCCCTCAGGGGATACGCAGTATTTT.

This clonotype was picked up a small number of times. The chain uses TRBV5-6 and TRBJ2-5; possible D gene TRBD1, 5 bases. Germline V CDR1 and CDR2: SGHDT, YYEEEE. This CDR3 region has 15 residues. V gave up 1 base and J gave up 3 bases, with 13 bases separating them. In DNA, the CDR3 is TGTGCCAGCAGCTTGATAAAAGGGGCTGAAGAGACCCAGTACTTC. It yields the protein CASSLIKGAEETQYF.

This chain joins TRBV7-8 and TRBJ2-4; perhaps D is TRBD1 or TRBD2 (6 bases each). The DNA matches TRBJ2-7 better at its end, which makes the J call doubtful. Germline V gives CDR1 SGHVS, CDR2 FQNEAQ. This CDR3 contains 14 residues. The CDR3 bases are TGTGCCAGCAGCTCCCTGGGGGGCGGTTACGAGCAGTACTTC. Its translation: CASSSLGGGYEQYF.